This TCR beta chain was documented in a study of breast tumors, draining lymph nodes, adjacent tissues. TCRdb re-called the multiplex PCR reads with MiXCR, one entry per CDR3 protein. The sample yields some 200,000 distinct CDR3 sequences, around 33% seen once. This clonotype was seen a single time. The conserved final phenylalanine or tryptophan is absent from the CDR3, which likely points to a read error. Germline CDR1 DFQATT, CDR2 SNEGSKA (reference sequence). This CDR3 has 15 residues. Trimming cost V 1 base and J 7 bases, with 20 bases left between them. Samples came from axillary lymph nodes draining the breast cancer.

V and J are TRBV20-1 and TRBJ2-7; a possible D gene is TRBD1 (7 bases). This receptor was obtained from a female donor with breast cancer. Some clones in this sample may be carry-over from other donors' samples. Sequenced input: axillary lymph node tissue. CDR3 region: CSARGFQGGTGEQYS. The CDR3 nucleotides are TGCAGTGCTAGAGGGTTTCAGGGGGGAACGGGTGAGCAGTACTCC.